This TCR beta chain was sequenced in a study of shared clonotypes between healthy human individuals. Some clones are missing from TCRdb's copy, which holds only in-frame ones; the method was immunoSEQ multiplex PCR. This sample carries some 1.5 million clones, about 98% of them seen once, and the ten largest clones take approximately 0.45%. The CDR3 loop spans 13 amino acids. CDR1 is GTSNPN and CDR2 is SVGIG in the germline V gene (reference sequence). The V and J ends lost 3 bases and 7 bases, in that order; junction bases with no gene match: 3. Sequencing was carried out using naive CD4+ T cells sorted from blood. Subset in this sample: CD45RA+ positively selected. The genes are TRBV30 and TRBJ2-7; 13 bases agree with TRBD2. The sequence derives from a man under 40 in good health. CDR3 amino acids: CAWSLGLAGEQYF. In nucleotides, the CDR3 is TGTGCCTGGAGCCTGGGACTAGCGGGAGAGCAGTACTTC.